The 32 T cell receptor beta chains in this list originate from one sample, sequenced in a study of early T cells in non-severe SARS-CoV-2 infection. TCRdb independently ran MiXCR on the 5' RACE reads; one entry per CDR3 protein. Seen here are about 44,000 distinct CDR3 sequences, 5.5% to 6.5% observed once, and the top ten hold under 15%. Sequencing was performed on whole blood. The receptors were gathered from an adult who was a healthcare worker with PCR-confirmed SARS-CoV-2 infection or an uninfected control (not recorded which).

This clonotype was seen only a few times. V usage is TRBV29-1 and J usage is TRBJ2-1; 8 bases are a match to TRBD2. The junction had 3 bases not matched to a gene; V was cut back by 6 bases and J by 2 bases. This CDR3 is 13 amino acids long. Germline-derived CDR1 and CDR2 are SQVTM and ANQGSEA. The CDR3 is CSVGLAPYNEQFF. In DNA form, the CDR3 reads TGCAGCGTCGGACTAGCCCCCTACAATGAGCAGTTCTTC.

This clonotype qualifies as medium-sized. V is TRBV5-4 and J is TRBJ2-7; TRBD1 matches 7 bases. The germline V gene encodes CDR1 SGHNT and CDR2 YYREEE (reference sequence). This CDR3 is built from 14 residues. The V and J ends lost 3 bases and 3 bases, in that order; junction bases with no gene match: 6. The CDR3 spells CASSSQGSIYEQYF. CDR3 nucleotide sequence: TGTGCCAGCAGCTCACAGGGGAGTATCTACGAGCAGTACTTC.

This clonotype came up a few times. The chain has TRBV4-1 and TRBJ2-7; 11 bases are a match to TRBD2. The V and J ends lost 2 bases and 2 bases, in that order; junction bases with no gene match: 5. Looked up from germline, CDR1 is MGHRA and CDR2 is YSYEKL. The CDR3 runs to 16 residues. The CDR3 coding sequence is TGCGCCAGCAGCCAACCTACTAGCGGGGGTCCCTACGAGCAGTACTTC. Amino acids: CASSQPTSGGPYEQYF.

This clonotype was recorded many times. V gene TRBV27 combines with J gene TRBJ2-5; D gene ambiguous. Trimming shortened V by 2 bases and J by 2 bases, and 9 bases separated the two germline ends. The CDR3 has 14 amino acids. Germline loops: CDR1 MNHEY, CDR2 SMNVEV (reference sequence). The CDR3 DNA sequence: TGTGCCAGCAGTTTAGGCTCGGTACAAGAGACCCAGTACTTC. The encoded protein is CASSLGSVQETQYF.

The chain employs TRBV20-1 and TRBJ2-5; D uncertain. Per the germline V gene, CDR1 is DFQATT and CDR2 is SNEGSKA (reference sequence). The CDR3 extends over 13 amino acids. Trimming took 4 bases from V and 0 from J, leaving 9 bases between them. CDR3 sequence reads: CSATSPNQETQYF. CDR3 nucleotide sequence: TGCAGTGCTACCTCCCCCAACCAAGAGACCCAGTACTTC.

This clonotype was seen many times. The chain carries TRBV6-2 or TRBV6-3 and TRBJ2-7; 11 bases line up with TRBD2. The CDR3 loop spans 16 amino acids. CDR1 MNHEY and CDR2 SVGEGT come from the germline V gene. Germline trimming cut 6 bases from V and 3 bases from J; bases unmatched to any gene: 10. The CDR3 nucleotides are TGTGCCAGCAGCGCCGGGACTAGCGGCTCCGACTACGAGCAGTACTTC. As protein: CASSAGTSGSDYEQYF.

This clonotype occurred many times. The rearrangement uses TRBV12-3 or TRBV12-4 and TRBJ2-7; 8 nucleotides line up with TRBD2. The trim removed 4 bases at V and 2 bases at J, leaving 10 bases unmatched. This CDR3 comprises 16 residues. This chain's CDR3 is CASSSPGGIRPYEQYF. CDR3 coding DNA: TGTGCCAGCAGTTCTCCGGGAGGGATTCGGCCCTACGAGCAGTACTTC.

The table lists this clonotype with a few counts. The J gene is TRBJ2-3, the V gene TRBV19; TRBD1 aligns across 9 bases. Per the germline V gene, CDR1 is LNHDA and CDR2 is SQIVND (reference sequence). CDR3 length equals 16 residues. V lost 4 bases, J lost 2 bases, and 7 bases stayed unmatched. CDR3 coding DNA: TGTGCCAGTAGTACACCAGACAGGGGGATCACAGATACGCAGTATTTT. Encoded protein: CASSTPDRGITDTQYF.

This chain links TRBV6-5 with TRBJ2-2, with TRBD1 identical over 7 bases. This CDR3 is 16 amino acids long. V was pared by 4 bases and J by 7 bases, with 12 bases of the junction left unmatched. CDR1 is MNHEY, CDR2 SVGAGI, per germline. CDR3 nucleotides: TGTGCCAGCAGTTCTCTCCGGACAGGAGAAGTCGGGGAGCTGTTTTTT. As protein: CASSSLRTGEVGELFF.

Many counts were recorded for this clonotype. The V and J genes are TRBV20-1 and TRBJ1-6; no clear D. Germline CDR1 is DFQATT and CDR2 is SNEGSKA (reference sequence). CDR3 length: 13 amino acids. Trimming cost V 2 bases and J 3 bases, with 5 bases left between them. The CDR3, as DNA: TGCAGTGCTAGACAGGACTATAATTCACCCCTCCACTTT. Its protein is CSARQDYNSPLHF.

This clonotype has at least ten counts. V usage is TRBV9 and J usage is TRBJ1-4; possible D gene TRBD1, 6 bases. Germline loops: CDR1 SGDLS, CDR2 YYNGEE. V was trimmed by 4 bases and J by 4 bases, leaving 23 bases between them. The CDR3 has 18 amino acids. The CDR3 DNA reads TGTGCCAGCAGCCCCGGACAGATTCAGGTCATCAATAATGAAAAACTGTTTTTT. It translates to CASSPGQIQVINNEKLFF.

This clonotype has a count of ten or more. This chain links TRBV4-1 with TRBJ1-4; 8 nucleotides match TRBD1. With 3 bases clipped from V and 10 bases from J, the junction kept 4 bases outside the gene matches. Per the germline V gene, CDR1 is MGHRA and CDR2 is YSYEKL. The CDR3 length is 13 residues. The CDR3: CASSQPTGGKLFF. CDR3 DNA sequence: TGCGCCAGCAGCCAGCCTACAGGGGGAAAACTGTTTTTT.

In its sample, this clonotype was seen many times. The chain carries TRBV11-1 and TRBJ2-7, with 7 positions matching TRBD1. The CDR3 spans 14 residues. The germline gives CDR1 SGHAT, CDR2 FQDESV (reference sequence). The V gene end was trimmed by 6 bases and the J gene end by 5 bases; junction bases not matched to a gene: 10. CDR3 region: CASSQTGSEDEQYF. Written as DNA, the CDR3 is TGTGCCAGCAGTCAGACAGGGAGCGAGGACGAGCAGTACTTC. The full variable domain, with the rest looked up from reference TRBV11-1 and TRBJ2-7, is EAEVAQSPRYKITEKSQAVAFWCDPISGHATLYWYRQILGQGPELLVQFQDESVVDDSQLPKDRFSAERLKGVDSTLKIQPAELGDSAMYLCASSQTGSEDEQYFGPGTRLTVT.

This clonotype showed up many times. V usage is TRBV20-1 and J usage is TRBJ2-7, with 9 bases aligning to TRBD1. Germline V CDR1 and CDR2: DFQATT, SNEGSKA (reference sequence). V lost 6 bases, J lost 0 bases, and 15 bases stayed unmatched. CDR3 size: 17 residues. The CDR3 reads CSAAPGRGQGSSYEQYF. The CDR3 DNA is TGCAGTGCCGCGCCAGGGAGGGGACAGGGATCCTCCTACGAGCAGTACTTC.

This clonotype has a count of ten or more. Here the CDR3 DNA reads TGTGCCTCCGCGCCGGGGGCCAACGTCCTGACTTTC. Its translation: CASAPGANVLTF. The rearrangement links TRBV30 to TRBJ2-6; no clear D gene. This CDR3 spans 12 amino acids. The V gene's germline CDR1 is GTSNPN and CDR2 SVGIG (reference sequence). V lost 7 bases, J lost 4 bases, and 8 bases lay in between.

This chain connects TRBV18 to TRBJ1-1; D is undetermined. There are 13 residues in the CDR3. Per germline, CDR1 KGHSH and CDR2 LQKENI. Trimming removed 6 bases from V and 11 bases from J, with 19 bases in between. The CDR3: CASSPERVPVAFF. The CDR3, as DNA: TGTGCCAGCTCCCCCGAGCGCGTTCCGGTGGCTTTCTTT.

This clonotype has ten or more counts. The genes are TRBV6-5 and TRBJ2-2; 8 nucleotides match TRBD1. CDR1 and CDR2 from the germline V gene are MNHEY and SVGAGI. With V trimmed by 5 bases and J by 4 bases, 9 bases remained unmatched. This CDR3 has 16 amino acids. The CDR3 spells CASSSRAGGSTGELFF. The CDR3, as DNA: TGTGCCAGCAGTAGTCGGGCAGGGGGCTCCACCGGGGAGCTGTTTTTT.

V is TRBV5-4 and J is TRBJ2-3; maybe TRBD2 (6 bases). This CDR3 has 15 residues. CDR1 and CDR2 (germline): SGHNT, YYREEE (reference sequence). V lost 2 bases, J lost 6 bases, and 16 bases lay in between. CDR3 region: CASSFDASRGDTQYF. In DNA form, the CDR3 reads TGTGCCAGCAGCTTTGACGCTAGTCGGGGGGATACGCAGTATTTT.

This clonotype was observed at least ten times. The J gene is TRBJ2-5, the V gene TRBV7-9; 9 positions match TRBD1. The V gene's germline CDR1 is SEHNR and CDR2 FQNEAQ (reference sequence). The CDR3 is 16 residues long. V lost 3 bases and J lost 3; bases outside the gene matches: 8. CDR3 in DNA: TGTGCCAGCAGCTTGGGACAGGGAGGGGGAGAAGAGACCCAGTACTTC. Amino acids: CASSLGQGGGEETQYF.

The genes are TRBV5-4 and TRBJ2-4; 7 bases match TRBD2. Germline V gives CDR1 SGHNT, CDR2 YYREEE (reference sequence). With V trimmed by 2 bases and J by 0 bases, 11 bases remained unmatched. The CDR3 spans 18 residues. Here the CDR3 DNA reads TGTGCCAGCAGCTTAGGAACTAGCGAGGGACTAGCCAAAAACATTCAGTACTTC. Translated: CASSLGTSEGLAKNIQYF.

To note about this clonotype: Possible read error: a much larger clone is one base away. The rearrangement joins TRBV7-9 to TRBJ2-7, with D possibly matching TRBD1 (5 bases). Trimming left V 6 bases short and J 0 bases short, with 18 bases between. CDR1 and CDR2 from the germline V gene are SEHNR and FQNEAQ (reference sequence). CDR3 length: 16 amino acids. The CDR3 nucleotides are TGTGCCAGCAGGAAAAACCAGGGCAGTTACTCCTACGAGCAGTACTTC. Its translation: CASRKNQGSYSYEQYF.

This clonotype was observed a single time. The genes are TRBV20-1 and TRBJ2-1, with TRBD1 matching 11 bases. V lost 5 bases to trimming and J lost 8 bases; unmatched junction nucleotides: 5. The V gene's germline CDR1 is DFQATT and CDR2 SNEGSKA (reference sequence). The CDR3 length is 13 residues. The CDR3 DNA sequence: TGCAGTGCTGTTGGACAGGGGGCCCATGAGCAGTTCTTC. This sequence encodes CSAVGQGAHEQFF.

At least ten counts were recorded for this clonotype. In DNA form, the CDR3 reads TGTGCCAGCAGTTATCAGGGCAGGAATGAGCAGTTCTTC. Protein: CASSYQGRNEQFF. The chain employs TRBV6-5 and TRBJ2-1, with a tentative D call TRBD1 (5 bases). Germline CDR1 reads MNHEY; CDR2 reads SVGAGI. The CDR3 has 13 amino acids. Trimming removed 3 bases at V and 7 bases at J, with 10 bases between.

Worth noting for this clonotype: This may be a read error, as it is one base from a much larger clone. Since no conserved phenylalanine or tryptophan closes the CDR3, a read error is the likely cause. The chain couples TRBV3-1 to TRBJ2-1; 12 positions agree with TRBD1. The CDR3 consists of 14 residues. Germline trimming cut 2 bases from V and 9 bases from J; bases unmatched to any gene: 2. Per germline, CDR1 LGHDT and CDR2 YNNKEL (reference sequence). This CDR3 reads CASSQPGQGAEQFS. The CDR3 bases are TGTGCCAGCAGCCAACCGGGACAGGGGGCTGAGCAGTTCTCC.

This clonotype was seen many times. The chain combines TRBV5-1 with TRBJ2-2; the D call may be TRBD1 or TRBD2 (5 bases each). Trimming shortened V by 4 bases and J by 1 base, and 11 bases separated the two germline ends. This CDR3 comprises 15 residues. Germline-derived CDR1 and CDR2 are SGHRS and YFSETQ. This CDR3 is CASSPGTVNTGELFF. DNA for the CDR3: TGCGCCAGCAGCCCAGGGACGGTGAACACCGGGGAGCTGTTTTTT. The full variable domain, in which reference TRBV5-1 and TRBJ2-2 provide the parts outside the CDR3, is KAGVTQTPRYLIKTRGQQVTLSCSPISGHRSVSWYQQTPGQGLQFLFEYFSETQRNKGNFPGRFSGRQFSNSRSEMNVSTLELGDSALYLCASSPGTVNTGELFFGEGSRLTVL.

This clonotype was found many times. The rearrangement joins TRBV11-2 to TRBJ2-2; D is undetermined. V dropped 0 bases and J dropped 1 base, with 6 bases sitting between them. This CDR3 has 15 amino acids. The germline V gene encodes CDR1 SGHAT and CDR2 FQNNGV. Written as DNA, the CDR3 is TGTGCCAGCAGCTTAGAACGGATGAACACCGGGGAGCTGTTTTTT. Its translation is CASSLERMNTGELFF.

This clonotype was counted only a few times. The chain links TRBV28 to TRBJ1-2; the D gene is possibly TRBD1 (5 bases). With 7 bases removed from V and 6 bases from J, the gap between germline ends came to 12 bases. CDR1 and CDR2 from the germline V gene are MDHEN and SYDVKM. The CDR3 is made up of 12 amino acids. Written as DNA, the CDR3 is TGTGCCAGCATCTCGGGGCTGGATGGCTACACCTTC. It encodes CASISGLDGYTF.

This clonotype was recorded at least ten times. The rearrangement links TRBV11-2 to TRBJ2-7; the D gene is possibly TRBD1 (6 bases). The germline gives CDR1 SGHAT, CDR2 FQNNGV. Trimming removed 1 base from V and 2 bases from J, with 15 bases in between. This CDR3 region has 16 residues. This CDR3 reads CASSLGTGTITYEQYF. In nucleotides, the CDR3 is TGTGCCAGCAGCTTAGGGACGGGGACAATTACCTACGAGCAGTACTTC.

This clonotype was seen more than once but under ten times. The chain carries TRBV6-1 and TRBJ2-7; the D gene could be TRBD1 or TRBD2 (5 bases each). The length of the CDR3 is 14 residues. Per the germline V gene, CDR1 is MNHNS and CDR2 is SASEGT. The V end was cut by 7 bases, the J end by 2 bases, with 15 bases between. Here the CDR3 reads CASNFRDAAYEQYF. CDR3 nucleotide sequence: TGTGCCAGCAACTTCCGGGACGCAGCCTACGAGCAGTACTTC.

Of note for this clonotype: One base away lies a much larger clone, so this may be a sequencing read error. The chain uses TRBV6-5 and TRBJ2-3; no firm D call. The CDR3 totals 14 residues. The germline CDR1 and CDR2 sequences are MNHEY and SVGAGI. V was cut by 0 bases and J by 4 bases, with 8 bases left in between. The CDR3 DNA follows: TGTGCCAGCAGTTACTCGACATTTTCAGATACGCAGTATTTT. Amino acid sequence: CASSYSTFSDTQYF.

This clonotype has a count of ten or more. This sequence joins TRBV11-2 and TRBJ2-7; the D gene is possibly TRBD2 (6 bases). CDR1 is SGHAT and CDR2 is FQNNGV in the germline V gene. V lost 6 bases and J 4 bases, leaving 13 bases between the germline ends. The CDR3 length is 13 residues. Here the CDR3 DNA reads TGTGCCAGCAGGCCGGGACTCACTTACGAGCAGTACTTC. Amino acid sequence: CASRPGLTYEQYF.

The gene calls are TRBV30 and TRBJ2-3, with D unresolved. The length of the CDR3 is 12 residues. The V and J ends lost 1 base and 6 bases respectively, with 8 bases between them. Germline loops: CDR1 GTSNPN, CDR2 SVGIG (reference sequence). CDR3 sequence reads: CAWSAHRDTQYF. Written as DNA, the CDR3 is TGTGCCTGGAGTGCCCATAGGGATACGCAGTATTTT.